This is a list of T cell receptor beta chains from one sample in a study of T cell responses to AZD1222 COVID-19 vaccine. Measured with immunoSEQ multiplex PCR; TCRdb has only the in-frame clones, and not every one. Seen here are 180,000 or so clones, about 90% observed once, and the top ten hold approximately 1.3%. The sample consisted of peripheral blood, taken 28 days after the second AZD1222 dose. These receptors all come from an adult who received the AZD1222 COVID-19 vaccine. Both conserved end residues are part of each CDR3. The order of the fields is clone size, J gene, D gene, V gene, CDR3 DNA, CDR3 protein. A D gene is named only where the DNA matches it firmly. Only some rows state a clone size, as once, few, many or a class for expanded clones.

-,TRBJ1-4,-,TRBV10-2,TGCGCCAGCGGGGCAGGGAACGATGAAAAACTGTTTTTT,CASGAGNDEKLFF
once,TRBJ2-7,-,TRBV5-6,TGTGCCAGCAGCCCCCTGGCAGGGGAACGGCACGAGCAGTACTTC,CASSPLAGERHEQYF
-,TRBJ1-2,-,TRBV7-2,TGTGCCAGCAGCTTAGTGTATCGGGACACTTATGGCTACACCTTC,CASSLVYRDTYGYTF
few,TRBJ1-1,-,TRBV5-1,TGCGCCAGCAGACCTTTTACAGGGAACACTGAAGCTTTCTTT,CASRPFTGNTEAFF
-,TRBJ1-2,-,TRBV6-2/TRBV6-3,TGTGCCAGCAGTTGGACAGACTATGGCTACACCTTC,CASSWTDYGYTF
-,TRBJ1-4,TRBD1,TRBV29-1,TGCAGCGTTCAGGACAGGGCAACTAATGAAAAACTGTTTTTT,CSVQDRATNEKLFF
-,TRBJ2-2,-,TRBV5-1,TGCGCCAGCAGGGACGGAGGGATGGAGACCGGGGAGCTGTTTTTT,CASRDGGMETGELFF
few,TRBJ2-2,TRBD2,TRBV28,TGTGCCAGCACCCGGGCGGGGGATAACACCGGGGAGCTGTTTTTT,CASTRAGDNTGELFF
few,TRBJ1-2,-,TRBV28,TGTGCCAGCAGTTTACCTACAGGGTTAAGCTATGGCTACACCTTC,CASSLPTGLSYGYTF
once,TRBJ1-5,-,TRBV12-5,TGTGCTAGTGGTTTGGTACGGGGGGGTTTCAATCAGCCCCAGCATTTT,CASGLVRGGFNQPQHF
-,TRBJ2-5,TRBD2,TRBV28,TGTGCCAGCAGGCACCTAGGGACTAGCGGGATCCTTTCCCAAGAGACCCAGTACTTC,CASRHLGTSGILSQETQYF
few,TRBJ2-1,-,TRBV7-9,TGTGCCAGCAGCTTAGCAGGGCGCTACAATGAGCAGTTCTTC,CASSLAGRYNEQFF
-,TRBJ2-1,-,TRBV20-1,TGCAGTTTTTTTACGAACAATGAGCAGTTCTTC,CSFFTNNEQFF
few,TRBJ1-1,TRBD1,TRBV7-2,TGTGCCAGCAGCTACGACAGGGGAACTGAAGCTTTCTTT,CASSYDRGTEAFF
-,TRBJ2-1,-,TRBV27,TGTGCCAGCAGTCAAAGCTGGAATGAGCAGTTCTTC,CASSQSWNEQFF